The 2 T cell receptor beta chains below were found in one sample sequenced in a study of blood T cell repertoires in COVID-19. TCRdb's copy holds only in-frame clones and misses some; the assay was immunoSEQ multiplex PCR. Among roughly 150,000 clones listed, 78% were seen once. The source material was PBMCs or T cells enriched from blood (not recorded which). The receptor source for this set is a woman aged 50 to 60 who had recovered from COVID-19.

The V gene is TRBV9, the J gene TRBJ1-1; 11 positions agree with TRBD1. CDR1 is SGDLS and CDR2 is YYNGEE in the germline V gene. The CDR3 consists of 14 residues. Trimming took 0 bases from V and 8 from J; bases not matched to a gene: 3. This chain's CDR3 is CASSVGRTGGEAFF. The CDR3 DNA is TGTGCCAGCAGCGTAGGGCGGACAGGGGGCGAAGCTTTCTTT.

The CDR3: CASGQQAGGPYIQYF. In DNA, the CDR3 is TGTGCCAGCGGTCAGCAGGCGGGGGGGCCATACATTCAGTACTTC. The genes are TRBV6-5 and TRBJ2-4, with TRBD2 identical over 9 bases. Germline V CDR1 and CDR2: MNHEY, SVGAGI. V gave up 8 bases and J gave up 8 bases; unmatched junction bases: 13. There are 15 residues in the CDR3.